This T cell receptor beta chain was captured in a study of beta chain features in type 1 diabetes. The V gene end was trimmed by 11 bases and the J gene end by 0 bases; junction bases not matched to a gene: 6. From germline, CDR1 is ENHRY and CDR2 SYGVKD. The CDR3 runs to 14 residues. Sequenced material consisted of expressed TCRB transcripts (all of the isolated RNA was reverse transcribed). Libraries were prepared by immunoSEQ multiplex PCR; TCRdb keeps only in-frame clonotypes and omits some of them. Among hundreds of thousands of clones, 12% to 15% were seen once, and the ten largest hold over 5.5%.

The sequenced sample was central memory CD4+ T cells from blood. The sequence was collected from a man under 40 in good health. The chain has TRBV10-3 and TRBJ1-1, with 10 positions matching TRBD1. The CDR3 DNA reads TGTGCCGTCGGGACAGGGGCCATGAACACTGAAGCTTTCTTT. It is translated as CAVGTGAMNTEAFF.